This TCR beta chain was recorded in a study of Ad26.COV2.S vaccination and SARS-CoV-2 variants (dated by TCRdb to the early 2020s). As for the study more broadly: Vaccine-arm donors were drawn from COV1001, a multicentre, randomized, double-blind, placebo-controlled phase I-IIa trial of Ad26.COV2.S in healthy adults. A total of roughly 30 samples were included in the TCR-sequenced set, comprising around 19 Ad26.COV2.S vaccine recipients, 5 placebo recipients and 8 SARS-CoV-2 convalescent individuals. Ad26.COV2.S was administered intramuscularly at 5 x 10^10 or 1 x 10^11 viral particles, either as a single shot or as two shots given 56 days apart. Investigators did not know the trial group allocation while performing experiments and assessing outcomes. TCRbeta repertoire sequencing was used to assess the specificity and breadth of SARS-CoV-2-reactive T cell receptors after Ad26.COV2.S vaccination. Trial participants were randomized into five groups of five, in which low-dose or high-dose Ad26.COV2.S was given once or twice, or placebo was given on both occasions. Beyond this particular receptor, the publication reports: Vaccine and placebo recipients had comparable non-spike TCR breadth, which fits with the vaccine containing only spike. The study was not powered for comparison of responses between vaccine doses or regimens. After vaccination, substantial breadth of spike-specific CD8+ and CD4+ T cell responses was reported. Compared with placebo recipients, Ad26.COV2.S recipients showed higher spike-specific TCR breadth (P = 0.0014). It was noted by the authors that total T cell responses may have been underestimated by the TCR breadth and depth analyses.

The immunoSEQ Assay was used to sequence TCRbeta CDR3 regions. After extraction, genomic DNA underwent amplification by bias-controlled multiplex PCR, followed by high-throughput sequencing. Per the source publication's procedure: To quantify the absolute abundance of each unique TCRbeta CDR3 region, sequences were collapsed and filtered. T cell fraction was estimated by normalization of TCRbeta template counts to usable DNA, with usable DNA being measured through amplification of reference genes present in all nucleated cells. Repertoire TCRs were annotated as SARS-CoV-2-specific by exact matching of V gene, CDR3 amino acid sequence and J gene to a known reactive TCR set. The reference SARS-CoV-2 TCR set was obtained from MIRA and was filtered for enrichment in COVID-19-positive ImmuneCODE repertoires, whereby public or cross-reactive TCRs were removed. Using the MIRA antigens, annotated TCRs were further analysed by specific ORF or by position within an ORF. Breadth was defined as annotated unique rearrangements over total unique productive rearrangements; depth was the summed frequency of those rearrangements. Two-sided Wilcoxon rank-sum tests were applied when comparing TCR breadth between groups. TCRdb stores this immuneACCESS table with in-frame sequences only. Part of the clones is absent; in the studies checked, under half of the shortfall reflects unresolved V genes, and no reason is known for the rest. That table furnishes V, J and clone size, whereas the DNA furnished D and trimming. The sample table holds almost 400,000 clones, of which approximately 89% were seen once. The ten largest clones capture over 1.5% of the sample.

Comments on this clone: The antigen this receptor binds is unknown. No much larger clone exists at a distance of one base, and base qualities are not known.

What the treatment or condition label conveys for this sample: 15 to 20 received Ad26.COV2.S at low or high dose, single or two shots; 5 received placebo; per-sample allocation not given. Repertoires of vaccine and placebo recipients were sequenced from samples collected on day 63 after the first injection. Cohort 1b enrolled around 23 adults aged 18-55 years at a single site in Boston, USA, between 29 July and 7 August 2020. Ad26.COV2.S was a replication-incompetent adenovirus type 26 vector that expressed a prefusion-stabilized SARS-CoV-2 spike protein derived from the original Wuhan strain. The TCR was taken from a person between 18 and 65 years old who received the Ad26.COV2.S COVID-19 vaccine or a placebo. Sequenced material: peripheral blood, taken in a trial of Ad26.COV2.S vaccine versus placebo.

The encoded CDR3 is CASSETSDRKLVQYF. The base sequence is TGTGCCAGCAGTGAAACGTCGGACAGAAAGTTAGTGCAGTACTTC. The sequence joins TRBV6-1 to TRBJ2-7, with TRBD1 as a weak D call on 6 bases. As encoded in the germline V gene, CDR1 is MNHNS while CDR2 is SASEGT. The cysteine opens and the phenylalanine closes a CDR3 of 15 amino acids. Of the read, only the CDR3 DNA is kept; its 45 bases are in frame from base 1. V sheds 2 bases and J sheds 9 bases, leaving 20 bases between their ends.